Sequencing of this T cell receptor (beta chain) was carried out in a study of regulatory T cells in long-lasting Graves disease. With iRepertoire HTBI primers and Arm-PCR of CDR3 regions, TCR beta libraries were built. TCRdb re-derived calls from the multiplex PCR reads in MiXCR, one entry per CDR3 protein. There are 250,000 to 300,000 distinct CDR3 sequences in the sample; about 17% occur only once, and approximately 14% lies in the top ten. Germline CDR1 is SGHRS and CDR2 is YFSETQ. The CDR3 length is 16 residues. As regards this clonotype: A read error may account for a junction end that differs from germline.

Time point described: newly diagnosed GD, antithyroid drugs for less than 3 months. The TCR library was prepared using RNA isolated from PBMCs. In addition, the sample was reused for a study of T cells in Graves' hyperthyroidism and ophthalmopathy.

This receptor was obtained from a woman in her twenties or thirties with Graves disease. The J gene is TRBJ2-7, the V gene TRBV5-1; maybe TRBD1 (7 bases). This specimen was peripheral blood mononuclear cells (PBMCs), taken at new diagnosis, from a patient treated with antithyroid drugs. The CDR3, as DNA: TGCGCCAGCAGCTTTCAAGTGCAGGGGGGTTTCTACGGGCAGTACTTC. It is translated as CASSFQVQGGFYGQYF. The full variable domain, with the rest looked up from reference TRBV5-1 and TRBJ2-7, is KAGVTQTPRYLIKTRGQQVTLSCSPISGHRSVSWYQQTPGQGLQFLFEYFSETQRNKGNFPGRFSGRQFSNSRSEMNVSTLELGDSALYLCASSFQVQGGFYGQYFGPGTRLTVT.